This T cell receptor (beta chain) was observed in a study of cytomegalovirus exposure and HLA in healthy donors. On the study more broadly: As released early, the data held 85 million to 95 million unique TCRs from HLA-typed donors. Around 83% of 300 to 450 genotyped donors fell in the Caucasian-associated ancestry cluster. Study conclusions and caveats: Later on, analysis showed that most CMV-associated TCR beta chains appeared to be HLA-restricted.

Concerning this clone: Its antigen remains unidentified.

PCR employed 60 Vbeta and 13 Jbeta primers. The protocol was immunoSEQ multiplex PCR, while the TCRdb copy is restricted to in-frame clones and leaves out a portion. The sample lists about 140,000 clones; roughly 80% were seen once. Germline assignment: CDR1 MNHEY and CDR2 SVGAGI. The CDR3 has 16 residues. The trim removed 2 bases at V and 7 bases at J, leaving 7 bases unmatched. This receptor was obtained from a female donor in good health and CMV-seronegative. Sequenced: PBMCs. The rearrangement uses TRBV6-5 and TRBJ2-1; TRBD2 agrees at 11 bases. DNA of the CDR3: TGTGCCAGCAGTTACCAGGGACTAGCGGAGCGGAATGAGCAGTTCTTC. As protein: CASSYQGLAERNEQFF.